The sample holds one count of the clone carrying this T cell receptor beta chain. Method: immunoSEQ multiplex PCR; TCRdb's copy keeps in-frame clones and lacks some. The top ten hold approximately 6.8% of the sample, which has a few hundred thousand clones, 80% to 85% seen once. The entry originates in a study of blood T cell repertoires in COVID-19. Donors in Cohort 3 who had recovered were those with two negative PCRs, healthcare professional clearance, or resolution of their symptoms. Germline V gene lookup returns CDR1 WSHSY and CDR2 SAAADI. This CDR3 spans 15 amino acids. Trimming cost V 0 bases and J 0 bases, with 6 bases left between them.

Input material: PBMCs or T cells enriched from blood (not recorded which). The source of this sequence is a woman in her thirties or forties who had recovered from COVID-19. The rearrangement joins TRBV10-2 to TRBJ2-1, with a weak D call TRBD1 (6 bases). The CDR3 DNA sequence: TGCGCCAGCAGTGAGTCAGGGGGCTCCTACAATGAGCAGTTCTTC. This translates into CASSESGGSYNEQFF.